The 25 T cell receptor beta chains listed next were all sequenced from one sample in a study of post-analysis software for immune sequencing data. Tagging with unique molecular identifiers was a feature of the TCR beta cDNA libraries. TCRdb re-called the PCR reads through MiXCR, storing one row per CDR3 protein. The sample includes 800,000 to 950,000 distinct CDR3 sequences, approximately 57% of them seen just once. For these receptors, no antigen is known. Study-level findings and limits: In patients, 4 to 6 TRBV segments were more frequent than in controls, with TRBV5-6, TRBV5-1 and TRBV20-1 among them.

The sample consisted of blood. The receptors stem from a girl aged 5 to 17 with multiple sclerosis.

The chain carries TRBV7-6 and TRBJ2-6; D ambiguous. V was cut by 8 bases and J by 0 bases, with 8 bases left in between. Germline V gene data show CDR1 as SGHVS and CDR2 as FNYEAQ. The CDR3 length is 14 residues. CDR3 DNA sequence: TGTGCCAGCCACGCGAGCTCTGGGGCCAACGTCCTGACTTTC. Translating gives CASHASSGANVLTF.

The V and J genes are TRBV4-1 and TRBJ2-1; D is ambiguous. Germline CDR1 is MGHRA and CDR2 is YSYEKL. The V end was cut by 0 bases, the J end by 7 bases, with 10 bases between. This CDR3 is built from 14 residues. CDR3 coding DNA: TGCGCCAGCAGCCAAGAAATGGTGGGGAATGAGCAGTTCTTC. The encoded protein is CASSQEMVGNEQFF.

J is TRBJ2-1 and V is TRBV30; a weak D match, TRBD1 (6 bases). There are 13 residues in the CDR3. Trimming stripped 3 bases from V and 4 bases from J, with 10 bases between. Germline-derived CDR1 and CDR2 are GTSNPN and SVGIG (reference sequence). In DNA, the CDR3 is TGTGCCTGGAGGTCCAGGGGATACAATGAGCAGTTCTTC. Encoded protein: CAWRSRGYNEQFF.

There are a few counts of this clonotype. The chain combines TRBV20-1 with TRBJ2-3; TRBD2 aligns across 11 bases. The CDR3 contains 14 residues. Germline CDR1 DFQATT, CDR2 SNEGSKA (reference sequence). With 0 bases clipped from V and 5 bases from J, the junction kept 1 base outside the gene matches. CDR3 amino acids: CSARDGLAGDTQYF. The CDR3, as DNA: TGCAGTGCTAGAGATGGACTAGCGGGAGATACGCAGTATTTT.

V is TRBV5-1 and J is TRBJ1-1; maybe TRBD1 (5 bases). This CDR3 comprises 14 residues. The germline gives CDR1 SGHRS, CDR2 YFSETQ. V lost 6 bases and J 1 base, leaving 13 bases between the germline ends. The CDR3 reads CASNKDTTNTEAFF. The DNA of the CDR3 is TGCGCCAGCAACAAGGACACCACGAACACTGAAGCTTTCTTT.

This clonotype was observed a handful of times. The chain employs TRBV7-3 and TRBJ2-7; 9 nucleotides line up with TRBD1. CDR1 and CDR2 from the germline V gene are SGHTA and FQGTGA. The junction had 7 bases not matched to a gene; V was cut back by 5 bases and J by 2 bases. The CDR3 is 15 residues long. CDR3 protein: CASSPDWTGAYEQYF. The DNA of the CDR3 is TGTGCCAGCAGCCCCGATTGGACAGGGGCCTACGAGCAGTACTTC.

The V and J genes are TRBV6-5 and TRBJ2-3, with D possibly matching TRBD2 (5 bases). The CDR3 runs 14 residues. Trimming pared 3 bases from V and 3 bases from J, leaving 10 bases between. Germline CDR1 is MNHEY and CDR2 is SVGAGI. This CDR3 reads CASSYRRATDTQYF. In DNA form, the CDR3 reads TGTGCCAGCAGTTATCGGCGGGCTACAGATACGCAGTATTTT.

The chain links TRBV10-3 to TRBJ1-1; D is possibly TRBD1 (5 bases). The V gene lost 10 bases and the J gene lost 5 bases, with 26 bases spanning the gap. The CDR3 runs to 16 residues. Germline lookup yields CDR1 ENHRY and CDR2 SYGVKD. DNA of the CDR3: TGTGCCACCAATAATGAACCCATTCTGGGGGGTACTGAAGCTTTCTTT. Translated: CATNNEPILGGTEAFF.

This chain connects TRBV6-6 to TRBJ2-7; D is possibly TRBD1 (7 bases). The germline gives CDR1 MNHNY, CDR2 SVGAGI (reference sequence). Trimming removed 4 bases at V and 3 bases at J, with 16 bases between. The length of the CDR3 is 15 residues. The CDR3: CASSSLRRGLYEQYF. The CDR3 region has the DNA TGTGCCAGCAGTTCCCTGCGGAGGGGGCTCTACGAGCAGTACTTC.

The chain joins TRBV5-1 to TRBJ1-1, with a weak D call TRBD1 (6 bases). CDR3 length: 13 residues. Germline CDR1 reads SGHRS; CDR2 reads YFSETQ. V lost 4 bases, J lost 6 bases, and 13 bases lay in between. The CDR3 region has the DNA TGCGCCAGCAGCAACAACAGGGATGCTGAAGCTTTCTTT. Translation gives CASSNNRDAEAFF.

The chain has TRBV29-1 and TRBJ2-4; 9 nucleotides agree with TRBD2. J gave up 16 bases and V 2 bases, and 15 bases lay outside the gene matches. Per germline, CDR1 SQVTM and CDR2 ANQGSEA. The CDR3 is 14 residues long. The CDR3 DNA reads TGCAGCGTTGAAAGAGCGGGGGGTCGCTACGAGCACTACTTC. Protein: CSVERAGGRYEHYF.

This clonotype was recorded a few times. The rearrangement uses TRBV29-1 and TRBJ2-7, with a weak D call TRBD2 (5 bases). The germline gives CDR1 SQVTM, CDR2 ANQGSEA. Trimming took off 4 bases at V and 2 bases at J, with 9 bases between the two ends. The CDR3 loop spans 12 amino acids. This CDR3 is CSVGGAPYEQYF. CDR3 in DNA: TGCAGCGTTGGGGGAGCCCCCTACGAGCAGTACTTC.

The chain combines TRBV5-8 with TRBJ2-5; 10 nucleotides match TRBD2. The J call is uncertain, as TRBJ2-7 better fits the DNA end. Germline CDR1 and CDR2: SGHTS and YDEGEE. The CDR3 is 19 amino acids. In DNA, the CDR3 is TGTGCCAGCAGCTTGTTTGGGGTCGGTGGTAGCGGGAGGCGCCACGAGCAGTACTTC. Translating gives CASSLFGVGGSGRRHEQYF.

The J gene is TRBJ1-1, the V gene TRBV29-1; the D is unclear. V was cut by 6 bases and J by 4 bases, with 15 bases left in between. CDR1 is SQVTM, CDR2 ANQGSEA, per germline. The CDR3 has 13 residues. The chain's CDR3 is CSVRKLGSTEAFF. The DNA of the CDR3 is TGCAGCGTACGGAAGTTGGGATCCACTGAAGCTTTCTTT.

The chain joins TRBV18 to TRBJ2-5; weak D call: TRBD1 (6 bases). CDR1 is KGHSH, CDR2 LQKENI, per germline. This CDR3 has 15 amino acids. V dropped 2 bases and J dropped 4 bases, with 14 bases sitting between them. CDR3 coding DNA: TGTGCCAGCTCACCAAGTCGGGGACAAAGAGAGACCCAGTACTTC. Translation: CASSPSRGQRETQYF.

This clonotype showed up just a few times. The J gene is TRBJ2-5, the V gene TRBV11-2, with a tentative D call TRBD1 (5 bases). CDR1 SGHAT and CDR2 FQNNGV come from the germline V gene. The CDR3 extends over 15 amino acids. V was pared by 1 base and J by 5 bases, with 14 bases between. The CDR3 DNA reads TGTGCCAGCAGCTTAGTCTCAGGGCCGTGGGAGACCCAGTACTTC. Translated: CASSLVSGPWETQYF.

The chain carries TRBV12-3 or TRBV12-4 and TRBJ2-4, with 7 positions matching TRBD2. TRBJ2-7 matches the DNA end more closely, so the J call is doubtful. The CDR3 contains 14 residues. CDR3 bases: TGTGCCAGCAGTTTCCGAGCGGGGCGTAACGAGCAGTACTTC. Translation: CASSFRAGRNEQYF.

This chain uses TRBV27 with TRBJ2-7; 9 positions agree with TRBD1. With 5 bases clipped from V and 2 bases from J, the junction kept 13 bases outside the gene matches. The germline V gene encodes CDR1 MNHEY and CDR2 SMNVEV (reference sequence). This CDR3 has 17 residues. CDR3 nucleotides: TGTGCCAGCAGTCGGACAGGGGCGGCTTTTATTCCCTACGAGCAGTACTTC. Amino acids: CASSRTGAAFIPYEQYF.

The CDR3 loop is CSARDGRPNEQFF. In DNA, the CDR3 is TGCAGTGCTAGAGACGGGAGGCCAAATGAGCAGTTCTTC. The chain has TRBV20-1 and TRBJ2-1; 7 nucleotides align to TRBD2. The germline V gene has CDR1 DFQATT and CDR2 SNEGSKA (reference sequence). V shed 0 bases and J 7 bases; nucleotides not matched to a gene: 3. The CDR3 is made up of 13 amino acids.

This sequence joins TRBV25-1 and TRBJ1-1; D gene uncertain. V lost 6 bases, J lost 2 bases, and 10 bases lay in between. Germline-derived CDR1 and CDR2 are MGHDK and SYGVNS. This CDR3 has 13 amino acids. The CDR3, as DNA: TGTGCCAGCAGACCCCTGGGAAACACTGAAGCTTTCTTT. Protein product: CASRPLGNTEAFF.

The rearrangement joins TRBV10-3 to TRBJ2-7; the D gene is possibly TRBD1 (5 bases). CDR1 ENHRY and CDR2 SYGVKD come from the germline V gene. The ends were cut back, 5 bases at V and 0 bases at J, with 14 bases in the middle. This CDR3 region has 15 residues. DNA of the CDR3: TGTGCCATCAGTTCATCGACAGTTATCTCCTACGAGCAGTACTTC. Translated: CAISSSTVISYEQYF.

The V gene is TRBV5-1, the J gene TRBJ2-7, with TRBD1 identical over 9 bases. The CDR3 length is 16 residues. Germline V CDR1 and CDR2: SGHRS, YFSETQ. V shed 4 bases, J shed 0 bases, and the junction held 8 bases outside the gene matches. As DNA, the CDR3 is TGCGCCAGCAGCATGGATCGGGGACAGGGCTCCTACGAGCAGTACTTC. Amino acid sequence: CASSMDRGQGSYEQYF.

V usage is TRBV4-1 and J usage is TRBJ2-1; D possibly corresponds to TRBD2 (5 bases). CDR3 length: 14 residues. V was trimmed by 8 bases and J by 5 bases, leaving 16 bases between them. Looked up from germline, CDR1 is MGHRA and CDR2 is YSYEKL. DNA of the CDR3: TGCGCCAGCTCCGCGGGCCCAGCGGACAATGAGCAGTTCTTC. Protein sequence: CASSAGPADNEQFF.

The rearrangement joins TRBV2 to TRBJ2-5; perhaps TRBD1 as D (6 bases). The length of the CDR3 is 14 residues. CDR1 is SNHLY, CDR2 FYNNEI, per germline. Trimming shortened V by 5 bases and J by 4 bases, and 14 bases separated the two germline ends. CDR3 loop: CASSLTGKRETQYF. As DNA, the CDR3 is TGTGCCAGCAGTTTAACAGGGAAGAGAGAGACCCAGTACTTC.

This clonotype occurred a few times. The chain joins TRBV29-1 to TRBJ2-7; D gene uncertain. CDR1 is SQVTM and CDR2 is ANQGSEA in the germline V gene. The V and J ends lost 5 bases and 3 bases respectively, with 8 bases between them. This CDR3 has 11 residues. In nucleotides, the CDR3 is TGCAGCGTTAGCGTAAGCTACGAGCAGTACTTC. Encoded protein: CSVSVSYEQYF.